This TCR beta chain was identified in a study of blood T cells in healthy people across ages. General study points: Estimated diversity, derived from one million T cells, was regarded as an underestimate.

A second PCR, run for roughly 6 to 11 cycles, used a sample-barcoded 5' primer plus a J-beta primer mix. TCRdb used MiXCR to reprocess the 5' RACE reads, holding one entry per CDR3 protein. The table has 550,000 to 750,000 distinct CDR3 sequences, around 21% seen once. This clonotype was observed a handful of times. Its antigen is currently unknown. From germline, CDR1 is KGHSH and CDR2 LQKENI. The CDR3 is 17 residues long. V lost 2 bases and J 0 bases, leaving 14 bases between the germline ends. The chain carries TRBV18 and TRBJ2-4; a possible D gene is TRBD2 (7 bases). The material sequenced was blood. This receptor was taken from a man aged 70 or older in good health. The CDR3 spells CASSPGGGSVAKNIQYF. The CDR3 nucleotides read TGTGCCAGCTCACCAGGGGGCGGGAGTGTAGCCAAAAACATTCAGTACTTC.